Listed below are T cell receptor beta chains from one sample, sequenced in a study of blood T cell repertoires in COVID-19. Data came from immunoSEQ multiplex PCR; TCRdb stores just in-frame clones and leaves some out. The sample yields roughly 150,000 clones, around 84% seen once. The specimen was peripheral blood. The receptor source for this set is a woman aged 45-65 years in a cohort sampled during active or convalescent COVID-19. The CDR3 runs from the conserved cysteine through the conserved F or W. Each record gives: D gene, clone size, J gene, V gene, CDR3 DNA, CDR3 protein. The D gene is left open where the match is weak. A row's size may be missing; if present it is once, few, many or a size class.

D: NA
size: NA
J: TRBJ2-4
V: TRBV11-2
DNA: TGTGCCAGCAGCTTGTCCCGGGGTGGGAACATTCAGTACTTC
CDR3: CASSLSRGGNIQYF

D: TRBD1
size: NA
J: TRBJ1-5
V: TRBV4-1
DNA: TGCGCCAGCAGCCAGGGCTTAGGGGGCGCGGGCAATCAGCCCCAGCATTTT
CDR3: CASSQGLGGAGNQPQHF

D: TRBD1
size: NA
J: TRBJ2-2
V: TRBV20-1
DNA: TGCAGTGCTAGTTGGGACAGAACCGGGGAGCTGTTTTTT
CDR3: CSASWDRTGELFF

D: TRBD2
size: NA
J: TRBJ2-1
V: TRBV24-1
DNA: TGTGCCACCAGTCATTCGGGGGGACCCTACAATGAGCAGTTCTTC
CDR3: CATSHSGGPYNEQFF

D: TRBD1
size: NA
J: TRBJ2-2
V: TRBV19
DNA: TGTGCCAGTAGTATTCAGGGGGCGCCCGGGGAGCTGTTTTTT
CDR3: CASSIQGAPGELFF

D: NA
size: few
J: TRBJ1-1
V: TRBV12-3/TRBV12-4
DNA: TGTGCCAGCAGTTTCGGAGGGGAACGAGCTTTCTTT
CDR3: CASSFGGERAFF

D: TRBD1
size: NA
J: TRBJ2-7
V: TRBV5-1
DNA: TGCGCCAGCAGCTCTAAGGGACAGGGGACGTACGAGCAGTACTTC
CDR3: CASSSKGQGTYEQYF

D: NA
size: many
J: TRBJ1-6
V: TRBV9
DNA: TGTGCCAGCAGCGTAGACGGGAGCTCCTATAATTCACCCCTCCACTTT
CDR3: CASSVDGSSYNSPLHF

D: NA
size: NA
J: TRBJ2-3
V: TRBV29-1
DNA: TGCAGCGCAGAACGGGGGGCCGCAGATACGCAGTATTTT
CDR3: CSAERGAADTQYF

D: TRBD2
size: NA
J: TRBJ2-5
V: TRBV29-1
DNA: TGCAGCGTTGATGCTAGCGGGGGGCAAGAGACCCAGTACTTC
CDR3: CSVDASGGQETQYF

D: NA
size: once
J: TRBJ2-7
V: TRBV18
DNA: TGTGCCAGCTCACCCGCAGCGCAGACCTACGAGCAGTACTTC
CDR3: CASSPAAQTYEQYF

D: NA
size: NA
J: TRBJ1-3
V: TRBV6-2/TRBV6-3
DNA: TGTGCCAGCAGTTACGGGAGTTTGTCCTCTGGAAACACCATATATTTT
CDR3: CASSYGSLSSGNTIYF

D: NA
size: NA
J: TRBJ2-1
V: TRBV19
DNA: TGTGCCAGTAGTATCCGGGAGACCTCCTACAATGAGCAGTTCTTC
CDR3: CASSIRETSYNEQFF

D: TRBD2
size: NA
J: TRBJ2-3
V: TRBV10-1
DNA: TGCGCCAGCAGTGAACGGGGGGGGACAGATACGCAGTATTTT
CDR3: CASSERGGTDTQYF

D: TRBD1
size: NA
J: TRBJ2-2
V: TRBV7-3
DNA: TGTGCCAGCAGCCCAAGCTTGACAGGGCGGGAGCTGTTTTTT
CDR3: CASSPSLTGRELFF

D: NA
size: few
J: TRBJ1-3
V: TRBV4-1
DNA: TGCGCCAGCAGCCAAGGGGGGAGGGGAAGAGGCTCTGGAAACACCATATATTTT
CDR3: CASSQGGRGRGSGNTIYF

D: NA
size: NA
J: TRBJ1-1
V: TRBV5-6
DNA: TGTGCCAGCAGCTTCTCCGACACTGAAGCTTTCTTT
CDR3: CASSFSDTEAFF

D: NA
size: NA
J: TRBJ1-2
V: TRBV19
DNA: TGTGCCAGTAGGGGGCCGGGGGGCCATGGCTACACCTTC
CDR3: CASRGPGGHGYTF

D: TRBD2
size: NA
J: TRBJ2-1
V: TRBV5-5
DNA: TGTGCCAGCAGCCTCCAAGGGACTAGCGATGAGCAGTTCTTC
CDR3: CASSLQGTSDEQFF

D: NA
size: NA
J: TRBJ1-5
V: TRBV19
DNA: TGTGCCAGTAGTCCCCAAAACAATCAGCCCCAGCATTTT
CDR3: CASSPQNNQPQHF

D: TRBD1
size: few
J: TRBJ1-4
V: TRBV4-2
DNA: TGTGCCAGCAGCCCAACATCCGGGACAGGGGACGAAAAACTGTTTTTT
CDR3: CASSPTSGTGDEKLFF

D: NA
size: NA
J: TRBJ1-6
V: TRBV19
DNA: TGTGCCAGTAGTGGGGCGACAGGCTATAATTCACCCCTCCACTTT
CDR3: CASSGATGYNSPLHF

D: TRBD1
size: NA
J: TRBJ2-2
V: TRBV11-2
DNA: TGTGCCAGCAGCTCCGGGACAGGGCTCGGGGAGCTGTTTTTT
CDR3: CASSSGTGLGELFF

D: TRBD2
size: once
J: TRBJ2-1
V: TRBV28
DNA: TGTGCCAGCAGTTTCTACTCCGGACTAGCGGGATTACCATACAATGAGCAGTTCTTC
CDR3: CASSFYSGLAGLPYNEQFF

D: TRBD1
size: NA
J: TRBJ1-6
V: TRBV10-3
DNA: TGTGCCATCAGTACGGGACAGGGTAATTCACCCCTCCACTTT
CDR3: CAISTGQGNSPLHF

D: TRBD2
size: NA
J: TRBJ2-7
V: TRBV2
DNA: TGTGCCAGCAGTGGGGGACTAGCGCCCCACGAGCAGTACTTC
CDR3: CASSGGLAPHEQYF

D: NA
size: NA
J: TRBJ1-2
V: TRBV19
DNA: TGTGCCAGTCAACTGGCGGTTTCCTATGGCTACACCTTC
CDR3: CASQLAVSYGYTF

D: TRBD1
size: few
J: TRBJ2-3
V: TRBV5-1
DNA: TGCGCCAGCAGCAAAAGAGGACAGGGCACAGATACGCAGTATTTT
CDR3: CASSKRGQGTDTQYF

D: NA
size: NA
J: TRBJ1-6
V: TRBV5-6
DNA: TGTGCCAGCAGCTTGGTCACGGCCATGGGCAATTCACCCCTCCACTTT
CDR3: CASSLVTAMGNSPLHF

D: TRBD2
size: few
J: TRBJ2-1
V: TRBV19
DNA: TGTGCCAGTAGTATAGGACTAGCGGCAGCTGAGCAGTTCTTC
CDR3: CASSIGLAAAEQFF

D: NA
size: NA
J: TRBJ1-6
V: TRBV7-8
DNA: TGTGCCAGCAGCTTAGCAAGAGTCTCCTATAATTCACCCCTCCACTTT
CDR3: CASSLARVSYNSPLHF

D: NA
size: NA
J: TRBJ2-1
V: TRBV7-2
DNA: TGTGCCAGCAGCTTGGCAGGTTTCTACAATGAGCAGTTCTTC
CDR3: CASSLAGFYNEQFF

D: TRBD1
size: once
J: TRBJ1-1
V: TRBV2
DNA: TGTGCCTCAGGGGGTCAGGACACTGAAGCTTTCTTT
CDR3: CASGGQDTEAFF

D: TRBD1
size: NA
J: TRBJ1-1
V: TRBV30
DNA: TGTGCCTGGAGTGTAGGGACAGGGGTTAACACTGAAGCTTTCTTT
CDR3: CAWSVGTGVNTEAFF

D: TRBD2
size: NA
J: TRBJ2-5
V: TRBV3-1/TRBV3-2
DNA: TGTGCCAGCAACCTCTGGGGGGGGTCGAATCAAGAGACCCAGTACTTC
CDR3: CASNLWGGSNQETQYF

D: TRBD1
size: NA
J: TRBJ1-4
V: TRBV5-1
DNA: TGCGCCAGCAGCTTTTGGGGGACAGTCGGTGAAAAACTGTTTTTT
CDR3: CASSFWGTVGEKLFF

D: NA
size: NA
J: TRBJ1-1
V: TRBV7-2
DNA: TGTGCCAGCAGCGGTGCGGGGGGCAACACTGAAGCTTTCTTT
CDR3: CASSGAGGNTEAFF

D: TRBD1
size: NA
J: TRBJ2-1
V: TRBV5-4
DNA: TGTGCCAGCAGCTTGCCGGACAGGGCAAAAGACCAGTTCTTC
CDR3: CASSLPDRAKDQFF

D: TRBD1
size: NA
J: TRBJ2-3
V: TRBV29-1
DNA: TGCAGCGTTGAAGGTGTCCAAAACCGACAGGGGGTTTTAGATACGCAGTATTTT
CDR3: CSVEGVQNRQGVLDTQYF

D: NA
size: NA
J: TRBJ2-3
V: TRBV3-1/TRBV3-2
DNA: TGTGCCAGCAGCCAAGAGGGGGCTCGCGATACGCAGTATTTT
CDR3: CASSQEGARDTQYF

D: TRBD2
size: NA
J: TRBJ2-5
V: TRBV7-2
DNA: TGTGCCAGCAGCTTAAGCGGGGGGGAAGAGACCCAGTACTTC
CDR3: CASSLSGGEETQYF

D: NA
size: few
J: TRBJ1-1
V: TRBV29-1
DNA: TGCAGCGTCGTTCCATCAGGGATAGGCACTGAAGCTTTCTTT
CDR3: CSVVPSGIGTEAFF

D: TRBD1
size: NA
J: TRBJ1-6
V: TRBV7-9
DNA: TGTGCCAGCAGCCCGGGACAGGGGAATTCACCCCTCCACTTT
CDR3: CASSPGQGNSPLHF

D: TRBD1
size: NA
J: TRBJ1-3
V: TRBV12-5
DNA: TGTGCTACCACCCCCGGGACAGGGGTGGGGAACACCATATATTTT
CDR3: CATTPGTGVGNTIYF

D: TRBD1
size: NA
J: TRBJ1-5
V: TRBV4-1
DNA: TGCGCCAGCAGCCAAGGGCAGGGGGCGGGGAGTCAGCCCCAGCATTTT
CDR3: CASSQGQGAGSQPQHF

D: NA
size: NA
J: TRBJ2-3
V: TRBV10-3
DNA: TGTGCCATCAGCTCGGGGGTCCCGCTGTTGAGCACAGATACGCAGTATTTT
CDR3: CAISSGVPLLSTDTQYF

D: TRBD1
size: NA
J: TRBJ2-4
V: TRBV29-1
DNA: TGCAGCGTCGAGGGACAGGGAAACATTCAGTACTTC
CDR3: CSVEGQGNIQYF

D: TRBD1
size: NA
J: TRBJ1-4
V: TRBV7-8
DNA: TGTGCCAGCAGCTTAGAGAGGGGGACAGGGATCGAAAAACTGTTTTTT
CDR3: CASSLERGTGIEKLFF

D: TRBD1
size: NA
J: TRBJ1-1
V: TRBV7-9
DNA: TGTGCCAGCAGCGGACAGGGCGGGGTTGAAGCTTTCTTT
CDR3: CASSGQGGVEAFF

D: NA
size: few
J: TRBJ2-6
V: TRBV7-2
DNA: TGTGCCAGCAGCCTAAGCAGGGTGGAGGCCAACGTCCTGACTTTC
CDR3: CASSLSRVEANVLTF

D: NA
size: NA
J: TRBJ1-2
V: TRBV10-3
DNA: TGTGCCATCATGGGGGGTCTCGGCTACACCTTC
CDR3: CAIMGGLGYTF

D: NA
size: NA
J: TRBJ2-2
V: TRBV2
DNA: TGTGCCAGCACCGAGAGGCAGGGGACAAACACCGGGGAGCTGTTTTTT
CDR3: CASTERQGTNTGELFF

D: TRBD1
size: NA
J: TRBJ1-6
V: TRBV27
DNA: TGTGCCAGCAGTTACAGGGGTGTTAATTCACCCCTCCACTTT
CDR3: CASSYRGVNSPLHF